This entry is about one T cell receptor (beta chain). Many counts were recorded for this clonotype. Its cognate antigen has yet to be identified. No clone much larger than this one lies a single base away; base qualities are absent. Total RNA was extracted from unfractionated whole blood that had been collected in Tempus Blood RNA tubes. A few healthy volunteers were used as TCR sequencing controls and were bled at day 0, 2 weeks and 6 weeks. Counted from cysteine to phenylalanine, this CDR3 has 15 amino acids. Solely the CDR3 DNA is kept, with 45 bases framed from the first base. According to the germline V gene (reference sequence), CDR1 reads LNHNV and CDR2 reads YYDKDF. At the junction V is shortened by 3 bases and J by 0 bases, with 11 bases in between. This record belongs to a study of human T cells and chemical hapten exposure (dated by TCRdb to about 2021). The study in broad terms: Libraries were pooled for sequencing, and per-sample TCR yields varied mainly because of small differences in library volumes within the pool. This study followed changes in the peripheral blood TCR repertoire in vivo during primary and secondary sensitization of alopecia patients to the hapten diphenylcyclopropenone (DPC). For every blood RNA sample, sequencing covered both the TCR alpha and TCR beta chains.

Libraries were prepared through 5' RACE. For sequencing, an Illumina MiSeq was employed. During library preparation, unique molecular identifiers were attached to individual cDNA molecules so that TCRs could be counted in a quantitative, reproducible way. The original pipeline was this. Samples had a median of roughly 98,000 TCRs, with a range from roughly 23,224 to 700,000. V, J and CDR3 annotation of the TCR reads was carried out using the Decombinator software suite. For the PS versus PT1 abundance plots, all samples were subsampled to the same number of TCRs (28,000). Expanded TCRs were defined as absent before sensitization and observed at least eight times at the 2-week time point. TCRdb took the public reads, trimmed them with fastp at Q25, ran MiXCR for clone calling and kept in-frame beta chains. CDR3 protein sequences are deduplicated, and each keeps its most common genes and DNA. TCRdb assigned the V and J calls; the authors' analysis was not used. The sample table shows 150,000 or so distinct CDR3 sequences, and 3.5% to 5% are seen once. The leading ten clones occupy more than 1.2% of the sample.

The full study reports these points: DPC sensitization did not change how many TCRs were above 1 in 1000 frequency, and no evidence was found of alterations in global repertoire structure. Repeated subsampling changed both the strength of the expansion versus patch-test correlation and the threshold at which that correlation became significant.

This sequence uses TRBV15 and TRBJ1-1; the D gene is not confidently resolved. The TCR originated in a female donor in good health. The CDR3 in this case is CATSSHQSLNTEAFF. Here is the DNA: TGTGCCACCAGCAGTCATCAGTCCCTGAACACTGAAGCTTTCTTT.